Below, 13 T cell receptor beta chains from the same sample are listed, as sequenced in a study of glioma-infiltrating T cells listed by TCRdb under 2016. For sequencing, an Illumina MiSeq was employed. The iRepertoire nested amplicon-rescue multiplex PCR (arm-PCR) platform was used to amplify TCR alpha and beta CDR3 regions from RNA. TCRdb trimmed public reads at Q25 via fastp, called clones via MiXCR and kept in-frame beta chains. One record per CDR3 amino acid sequence lists the most common genes and DNA. A total of about 140,000 distinct CDR3 sequences appear in this sample, 39% of them only once. Together, the top ten hold over 15% of the sample. Sequenced sample: glioma tissue, nonneoplastic brain tissue, or PBMCs (not recorded which). The receptor set was obtained from a human donor with low-grade glioma or glioblastoma, undergoing nonglioma brain surgery, or in good health (not recorded which).

The chain combines TRBV11-2 with TRBJ2-5, with D possibly being TRBD2 (6 bases). The V gene lost 5 bases and the J gene lost 4 bases, with 14 bases spanning the gap. The V gene's germline CDR1 is SGHAT and CDR2 FQNNGV. The CDR3 totals 14 residues. CDR3 region: CASSMTSDTETQYF. The CDR3 region has the DNA TGTGCCAGCAGCATGACTAGTGACACAGAGACCCAGTACTTC.

V usage is TRBV4-3 and J usage is TRBJ1-5, with a tentative D call TRBD1 (5 bases). CDR1 LGHNA and CDR2 YSLEER come from the germline V gene. The CDR3 is 14 amino acids. Trimming stripped 4 bases from V and 5 bases from J, with 12 bases between. The CDR3 protein is CASSRGTDYQPQHF. The DNA for the CDR3 is TGCGCCAGCAGCCGTGGGACGGACTATCAGCCCCAGCATTTT.

In its sample, this clonotype was seen a few times. V usage is TRBV6-1 and J usage is TRBJ2-5, with D perhaps being TRBD1 or TRBD2 (7 bases each). V lost 5 bases to trimming and J lost 1 base, with 11 bases between them. Looked up from germline, CDR1 is MNHNS and CDR2 is SASEGT. This CDR3 spans 14 amino acids. Written as DNA, the CDR3 is TGTGCCAGCAGTCGGGGGGACAGCCAAGAGACCCAGTACTTC. Protein: CASSRGDSQETQYF.

Ten or more counts support this clonotype. This rearrangement joins TRBV15 to TRBJ2-3; 7 nucleotides line up with TRBD1. The V and J ends lost 0 bases and 4 bases, in that order; junction bases with no gene match: 4. Germline CDR1 is LNHNV and CDR2 is YYDKDF (reference sequence). The CDR3 spans 15 residues. CDR3 sequence (DNA): TGTGCCACCAGCAGAGACAGGGGGAGAGCAGATACGCAGTATTTT. The encoded protein is CATSRDRGRADTQYF.

The V gene is TRBV27, the J gene TRBJ1-6; D might be TRBD1 (5 bases). The V gene's germline CDR1 is MNHEY and CDR2 SMNVEV (reference sequence). Between the trimmed V and J ends, which lost 0 bases and 12 bases, there was a span of 15 bases. The CDR3 contains 15 residues. The CDR3 sequence is CASSLSPMGGGPLHF. The CDR3 region has the DNA TGTGCCAGCAGTTTATCTCCCATGGGGGGTGGACCCCTCCACTTT.

This clonotype was observed a handful of times. The chain links TRBV6-1 to TRBJ2-3; 7 nucleotides agree with TRBD2. Germline CDR1 and CDR2: MNHNS and SASEGT. V lost 6 bases, J lost 0 bases, and 3 bases stayed unmatched. The CDR3 runs 14 residues. CDR3 coding DNA: TGTGCCAGCAGACTAGCGCTTAGCACAGATACGCAGTATTTT. Translation: CASRLALSTDTQYF.

The chain couples TRBV19 to TRBJ1-5; D is possibly TRBD1 (5 bases). Trimming pared 6 bases from V and 2 bases from J, leaving 14 bases between. The CDR3 length is 15 residues. Germline V gene lookup returns CDR1 LNHDA and CDR2 SQIVND (reference sequence). CDR3 residues: CASRHFGTGNQPQHF. The CDR3 DNA is TGTGCCAGTAGACACTTCGGGACGGGCAATCAGCCCCAGCATTTT.

This clonotype was seen only a few times. CDR3 nucleotide sequence: TGTGCCAGCAGCTCAGCGGGGTCCACAGATACGCAGTATTTT. It translates to CASSSAGSTDTQYF. The rearrangement uses TRBV7-2 and TRBJ2-3, with 7 positions matching TRBD2. This CDR3 has 14 residues. V shed 4 bases, J shed 2 bases, and the junction held 3 bases outside the gene matches. Looked up from germline, CDR1 is SGHTA and CDR2 is FQGNSA.

About this clonotype: The final CDR3 position lacks the conserved phenylalanine or tryptophan, pointing to a likely read error. The V call is TRBV20-1, the J call TRBJ2-5, with D possibly matching TRBD1 (6 bases). CDR3 length: 14 amino acids. The V gene's germline CDR1 is DFQATT and CDR2 SNEGSKA (reference sequence). Trimming pared 5 bases from V and 2 bases from J, leaving 15 bases between. CDR3 amino acids: CSASKDSLQETQYL. CDR3 sequence (DNA): TGCAGTGCTTCGAAGGACAGCCTGCAAGAGACCCAGTACTTA.

This chain links TRBV19 with TRBJ2-5; TRBD2 agrees at 11 bases. The V gene end was trimmed by 7 bases and the J gene end by 5 bases; junction bases not matched to a gene: 6. Germline V lookup: CDR1 LNHDA, CDR2 SQIVND (reference sequence). The CDR3 runs to 14 residues. The CDR3 DNA reads as TGTGCCAGTACTACTAGCGGGAGACTGGAGACCCAGTACTTC. It translates to CASTTSGRLETQYF.

This chain uses TRBV7-8 with TRBJ2-1; D tentatively fits TRBD1 or TRBD2 (5 bases each). The CDR3 covers 15 residues. Germline V gene lookup returns CDR1 SGHVS and CDR2 FQNEAQ. The V end lost 0 bases, the J end lost 6 bases, and 12 bases lay between the germline ends. CDR3 coding DNA: TGTGCCAGCAGCTTAGCACCGGGACCCTTCAATGAGCAGTTCTTC. This codes for CASSLAPGPFNEQFF.

This clonotype has a count of ten or more. The chain employs TRBV15 and TRBJ1-5; no clear D gene. CDR3 length: 12 residues. CDR1 and CDR2 from the germline V gene are LNHNV and YYDKDF (reference sequence). The V end was cut by 1 base, the J end by 4 bases, with 2 bases between. Here the CDR3 reads CATSRGNQPQHF. DNA for the CDR3: TGTGCCACCAGCAGAGGGAATCAGCCCCAGCATTTT.

V usage is TRBV7-9 and J usage is TRBJ1-6; D uncertain. The CDR3 is 16 residues long. Germline V CDR1 and CDR2: SEHNR, FQNEAQ (reference sequence). Between the trimmed V and J ends, which lost 5 bases and 0 bases, there was a span of 11 bases. The CDR3 is CASSPNRDSYNSPLHF. CDR3 sequence (DNA): TGTGCCAGCAGCCCGAACCGGGACTCCTATAATTCACCCCTCCACTTT.